The 15 T cell receptor beta chains presented below share a single source sample, sequenced in a study of blood T cell repertoires in COVID-19. This table comes from immunoSEQ multiplex PCR, and its TCRdb copy is limited to in-frame clones, with some not included. The data hold 200,000 to 250,000 clones, with around 92% observed a single time. The sample was peripheral blood. Source of these receptors: a man aged 30 to 39 with acute or convalescent COVID-19.

This chain uses TRBV29-1 with TRBJ2-1; the match to TRBD2 covers 8 bases. The CDR3 consists of 13 residues. The germline CDR1 and CDR2 sequences are SQVTM and ANQGSEA. V lost 3 bases, J lost 6 bases, and 4 bases stayed unmatched. CDR3: CSVDGLASNEQFF. The CDR3 DNA is TGCAGCGTTGATGGACTAGCTTCCAATGAGCAGTTCTTC.

This clone was seen a single time. This chain links TRBV5-1 with TRBJ2-5; 8 bases match TRBD2. J gave up 0 bases and V 4 bases, and 8 bases lay outside the gene matches. Germline assignment: CDR1 SGHRS and CDR2 YFSETQ. The CDR3 covers 16 residues. The CDR3: CASSEGASGYQETQYF. The CDR3 nucleotides read TGCGCCAGCAGCGAAGGAGCTAGCGGGTACCAAGAGACCCAGTACTTC.

This chain links TRBV7-9 with TRBJ1-2, with D tentatively TRBD1 (6 bases). Germline-derived CDR1 and CDR2 are SEHNR and FQNEAQ (reference sequence). This CDR3 region has 14 residues. Trimming took 5 bases from V and 4 from J, leaving 14 bases between them. Here the CDR3 DNA reads TGTGCCAGCAGCGGTGAGGACAGTCCCTATGGCTACACCTTC. This sequence encodes CASSGEDSPYGYTF.

The chain is built from TRBV5-1 and TRBJ1-6; D is ambiguous. The CDR3 is 15 residues long. V gave up 7 bases and J gave up 7 bases, with 18 bases separating them. The germline V gene encodes CDR1 SGHRS and CDR2 YFSETQ. CDR3 loop: CASSSFLRANSPLHF. The CDR3 DNA follows: TGCGCCAGCTCCTCGTTTCTGAGGGCAAATTCACCCCTCCACTTT.

The CDR3 is CASSVSGGAGEAFF. DNA for the CDR3: TGTGCCAGCAGTGTTTCAGGGGGCGCCGGTGAAGCTTTCTTT. The chain couples TRBV6-4 to TRBJ1-1; 8 positions match TRBD1. The CDR3 length is 14 residues. V lost 4 bases, J lost 7 bases, and 8 bases stayed unmatched. Germline V gene data show CDR1 as MRHNA and CDR2 as SNTAGT.

The genes are TRBV6-1 and TRBJ1-2; 8 bases fit TRBD1. The germline V gene has CDR1 MNHNS and CDR2 SASEGT. The CDR3 has 15 residues. J was trimmed by 5 bases and V by 0 bases; bases with no gene match: 5. The CDR3 loop reads CASSEAPDRGYGYTF. CDR3 sequence (DNA): TGTGCCAGCAGTGAAGCCCCCGACAGGGGTTATGGCTACACCTTC.

The rearrangement uses TRBV15 and TRBJ2-1; 9 bases match TRBD2. V shed 2 bases, J shed 6 bases, and the junction held 2 bases outside the gene matches. Per the germline V gene, CDR1 is LNHNV and CDR2 is YYDKDF (reference sequence). The CDR3 consists of 14 residues. CDR3 residues: CATSRLAGPNEQFF. CDR3 bases: TGTGCCACCAGCAGACTAGCGGGGCCCAATGAGCAGTTCTTC.

The chain carries TRBV29-1 and TRBJ2-7, with a weak D call TRBD2 (5 bases). CDR1 is SQVTM and CDR2 is ANQGSEA in the germline V gene. Between the trimmed V and J ends, which lost 7 bases and 6 bases, there was a span of 16 bases. The CDR3 contains 12 residues. Here the CDR3 reads CSAARGRSEQYF. The CDR3 DNA is TGCAGCGCAGCCCGGGGTCGCAGCGAGCAGTACTTC.

The rearrangement uses TRBV10-3 and TRBJ1-1, with a weak D call TRBD1 (5 bases). Germline CDR1 and CDR2: ENHRY and SYGVKD. The CDR3 sequence is 12 residues long. Trimming removed 8 bases from V and 8 bases from J, with 15 bases in between. CDR3 nucleotides: TGTGCCATCGGGCCAGGGATGAGGGAAGCTTTCTTT. As protein: CAIGPGMREAFF.

This chain joins TRBV19 and TRBJ2-5; D gene uncertain. Trimming shortened V by 5 bases and J by 1 base, and 8 bases separated the two germline ends. The CDR3 has 13 residues. The germline V gene encodes CDR1 LNHDA and CDR2 SQIVND (reference sequence). CDR3 nucleotide sequence: TGTGCCAGTAGTGTCTATATCCAAGAGACCCAGTACTTC. Translated: CASSVYIQETQYF.

The rearrangement joins TRBV7-9 to TRBJ1-5, with TRBD1 matching over 12 bases. The V gene's germline CDR1 is SEHNR and CDR2 FQNEAQ (reference sequence). Trimming at V came to 5 bases and at J to 2 bases, leaving 4 bases not matched to a gene. This CDR3 has 16 residues. For the CDR3, the DNA is TGTGCCAGCAGCCACGGGACAGGGGGCCGCAATCAGCCCCAGCATTTT. This gives the protein CASSHGTGGRNQPQHF.

This chain joins TRBV7-3 and TRBJ2-2; perhaps TRBD1 as D (6 bases). V lost 5 bases and J lost 7, with 8 bases in between. This CDR3 has 12 residues. Per germline, CDR1 SGHTA and CDR2 FQGTGA. CDR3 coding DNA: TGTGCCAGCAGCCTCAGGGGCGGGGAGCTGTTTTTT. Translating gives CASSLRGGELFF.

The V and J genes are TRBV4-1 and TRBJ2-7; no reliable D call. The germline V and J ends were trimmed by 0 bases and 9 bases, with 15 bases remaining between them. Germline values: CDR1 MGHRA, CDR2 YSYEKL. This CDR3 region has 14 residues. CDR3 nucleotides: TGCGCCAGCAGCCAAGATTTCAATGGTGAGAGGCAGTACTTC. Translated, it gives CASSQDFNGERQYF.

The chain recombines TRBV2 with TRBJ2-7; no firm D call. Germline V gives CDR1 SNHLY, CDR2 FYNNEI. The CDR3 has 13 residues. Trimming took off 7 bases at V and 3 bases at J, with 13 bases between the two ends. CDR3 DNA: TGTGCCAGCAACCGGGTCCCTCTCTACGAGCAGTACTTC. Protein sequence: CASNRVPLYEQYF.

This chain links TRBV28 with TRBJ1-1, with TRBD1 matching over 8 bases. CDR1 and CDR2 from the germline V gene are MDHEN and SYDVKM. Losses at the gene ends were 6 bases for V and 3 bases for J; bases not matched to a gene: 12. The length of the CDR3 is 16 residues. The chain's CDR3 is CASSRTGYWRDTEAFF. As DNA, the CDR3 is TGTGCCAGCAGCCGGACAGGGTATTGGAGAGACACTGAAGCTTTCTTT.